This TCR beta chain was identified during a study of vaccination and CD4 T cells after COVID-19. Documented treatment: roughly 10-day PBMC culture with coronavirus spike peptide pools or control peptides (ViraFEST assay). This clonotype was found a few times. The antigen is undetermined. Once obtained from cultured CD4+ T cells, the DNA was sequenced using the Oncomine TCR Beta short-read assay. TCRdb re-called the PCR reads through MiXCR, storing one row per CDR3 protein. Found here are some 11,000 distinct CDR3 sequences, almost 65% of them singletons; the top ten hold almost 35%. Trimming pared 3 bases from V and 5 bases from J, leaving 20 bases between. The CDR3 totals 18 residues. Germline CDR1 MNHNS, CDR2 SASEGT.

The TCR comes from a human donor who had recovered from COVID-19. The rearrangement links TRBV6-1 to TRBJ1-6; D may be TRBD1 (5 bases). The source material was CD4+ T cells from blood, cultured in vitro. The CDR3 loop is CASSEAGPGHSDNSPLHF. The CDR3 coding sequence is TGTGCCAGCAGTGAGGCGGGCCCGGGGCACAGCGATAATTCACCCCTCCACTTT.